The 27 T cell receptor beta chains below were found in one sample sequenced in a study of T cell clones after liver transplantation (dated 2019 in TCRdb). The library relied on the immunoSEQ multiplex PCR assay. TCRdb obtained this table from immuneACCESS and retained in-frame rearrangements with V and J assigned. These tables miss some clones; where compared with another copy, unresolved V genes account for less than half of the shortfall, and the remainder is unexplained. Across this sample there are more than 45,000 clones, with roughly 70% seen only once. About 2.8% of the sample lies in the top ten. This specimen was CD4+ T cells from blood, taken at the roughly 15-month timepoint. The receptor set was obtained from a human patient who received a liver transplant. Some T cells may originate with the graft donor following a transplant.

This sequence joins TRBV5-4 and TRBJ2-3; 12 nucleotides line up with TRBD2. Losses at the gene ends were 4 bases for V and 3 bases for J; bases not matched to a gene: 9. Looked up from germline, CDR1 is SGHNT and CDR2 is YYREEE (reference sequence). The CDR3 runs 17 residues. The CDR3, as DNA: TGTGCCAGCAGCCTGGCGACTAGCGGGAGTATAACAGATACGCAGTATTTT. This codes for CASSLATSGSITDTQYF.

The chain couples TRBV29-1 to TRBJ1-1, with 9 bases fitting TRBD1. Trimming cost V 7 bases and J 4 bases; bases outside gene matches: 7. CDR3 length: 13 amino acids. The germline V gene encodes CDR1 SQVTM and CDR2 ANQGSEA. CDR3 DNA: TGCAGCGCCGATACGACAGGGGGCACTGAAGCTTTCTTT. Translating it yields CSADTTGGTEAFF. The variable domain in full, completed from reference TRBV29-1 and TRBJ1-1, reads SAVISQKPSRDICQRGTSLTIQCQVDSQVTMMFWYRQQPGQSLTLIATANQGSEATYESGFVIDKFPISRPNLTFSTLTVSNMSPEDSSIYLCSADTTGGTEAFFGQGTRLTVV.

This clone was observed a handful of times. V gene TRBV19 combines with J gene TRBJ1-2; 7 bases align to TRBD1. CDR1 and CDR2 (germline): LNHDA, SQIVND (reference sequence). The junction had 9 bases not matched to a gene; V was cut back by 4 bases and J by 7 bases. The CDR3 runs 14 residues. The CDR3 reads CASSNRDSYGGYTF. The DNA of the CDR3 is TGTGCCAGTAGTAATCGGGACAGTTACGGTGGCTACACCTTC. Looking up the rest from reference TRBV19 and TRBJ1-2 gives the full variable domain: DGGITQSPKYLFRKEGQNVTLSCEQNLNHDAMYWYRQDPGQGLRLIYYSQIVNDFQKGDIAEGYSVSREKKESFPLTVTSAQKNPTAFYLCASSNRDSYGGYTFGSGTRLTVV.

This sequence joins TRBV7-2 and TRBJ2-3; perhaps TRBD2 as D (6 bases). CDR1 is SGHTA, CDR2 FQGNSA, per germline. Trimming stripped 5 bases from V and 2 bases from J, with 17 bases between. This CDR3 region has 16 residues. The CDR3: CASSLTRVAVTDTQYF. The CDR3 bases are TGTGCCAGCAGCCTAACGAGGGTAGCGGTCACAGATACGCAGTATTTT. Filled out from reference TRBV7-2 and TRBJ2-3, the complete variable domain reads GAGVSQSPSNKVTEKGKDVELRCDPISGHTALYWYRQSLGQGLEFLIYFQGNSAPDKSGLPSDRFSAERTGGSVSTLTIQRTQQEDSAVYLCASSLTRVAVTDTQYFGPGTRLTVL.

The rearrangement uses TRBV7-2 and TRBJ1-6; tentatively, D is TRBD1 (5 bases). The germline V and J ends were trimmed by 7 bases and 7 bases, with 14 bases remaining between them. Germline loops: CDR1 SGHTA, CDR2 FQGNSA. The CDR3 runs 14 residues. The DNA for the CDR3 is TGTGCCAGCAAACCGGGAAACAGGAATTCACCCCTCCACTTT. It translates to CASKPGNRNSPLHF.

This chain uses TRBV18 with TRBJ2-5; D is unclear. Trimming cost V 6 bases and J 0 bases, with 11 bases left between them. The CDR3 runs to 14 residues. From germline, CDR1 is KGHSH and CDR2 LQKENI. The CDR3 sequence: CASSPNRDQETQYF. CDR3 bases: TGTGCCAGCTCTCCTAACCGGGACCAAGAGACCCAGTACTTC. Looking up the rest from reference TRBV18 and TRBJ2-5 gives the full variable domain: NAGVMQNPRHLVRRRGQEARLRCSPMKGHSHVYWYRQLPEEGLKFMVYLQKENIIDESGMPKERFSAEFPKEGPSILRIQQVVRGDSAAYFCASSPNRDQETQYFGPGTRLLVL.

This clone has only one observation. The CDR3: CASSLDNYGYTF. CDR3 nucleotides: TGTGCCAGCAGCTTAGACAACTATGGCTACACCTTC. The gene calls are TRBV11-2 and TRBJ1-2; no clear D gene. The CDR3 covers 12 residues. The V end lost 0 bases, the J end lost 2 bases, and 1 base lay between the germline ends. Germline assignment: CDR1 SGHAT and CDR2 FQNNGV.

This clone occurred many times. The chain uses TRBV28 and TRBJ1-2; perhaps TRBD1 as D (5 bases). Per the germline V gene, CDR1 is MDHEN and CDR2 is SYDVKM. The CDR3 sequence is 13 residues long. V lost 5 bases to trimming and J lost 2 bases, with 9 bases between them. This chain's CDR3 is CASSRDQNYGYTF. The CDR3, as DNA: TGTGCCAGCAGTAGGGACCAGAACTATGGCTACACCTTC.

The J gene is TRBJ2-7, the V gene TRBV29-1; TRBD2 aligns across 8 bases. Per germline, CDR1 SQVTM and CDR2 ANQGSEA. Trimming cost V 6 bases and J 2 bases; bases outside gene matches: 12. The CDR3 sequence is 15 residues long. The CDR3 sequence: CSVGASGTRTYEQYF. CDR3 nucleotides: TGCAGCGTGGGAGCGTCCGGGACTAGGACCTACGAGCAGTACTTC.

The chain has TRBV4-3 and TRBJ1-2, with a tentative D call TRBD1 (6 bases). Trimming removed 5 bases at V and 6 bases at J, with 16 bases between. The CDR3 contains 14 residues. Germline assignment: CDR1 LGHNA and CDR2 YSLEER. The CDR3 region is CASSGVGQLNGYTF. The CDR3 bases are TGCGCCAGCAGCGGGGTAGGACAGCTTAATGGCTACACCTTC.

The table lists this clone with a count of one. The genes are TRBV10-3 and TRBJ1-2; D unresolved. Per the germline V gene, CDR1 is ENHRY and CDR2 is SYGVKD. Trimming shortened V by 5 bases and J by 3 bases, and 13 bases separated the two germline ends. This CDR3 contains 14 residues. CDR3 in amino acids: CAISWTQVDYGYTF. For the CDR3, the DNA is TGTGCCATCAGTTGGACTCAGGTAGACTATGGCTACACCTTC.

This chain uses TRBV6-5 with TRBJ1-2; TRBD1 agrees at 8 bases. J lost 6 bases, V lost 7 bases, and 7 bases had no gene match. The CDR3 consists of 13 residues. The germline V gene has CDR1 MNHEY and CDR2 SVGAGI. CDR3 region: CASTIRTGNGYTF. The CDR3 coding sequence is TGTGCCAGCACCATTAGGACAGGGAATGGCTACACCTTC.

The chain combines TRBV19 with TRBJ1-1, with D unresolved. Between the trimmed V and J ends, which lost 7 bases and 6 bases, there was a span of 21 bases. CDR1 LNHDA and CDR2 SQIVND come from the germline V gene (reference sequence). The CDR3 is 15 residues long. CDR3 bases: TGTGCCAGTAAAAAAGAGTCCTTCAGTTTCGCTGAAGCTTTCTTT. Protein product: CASKKESFSFAEAFF.

The genes are TRBV9 and TRBJ1-2, with D possibly matching TRBD1 (6 bases). CDR3 length equals 17 residues. V gave up 0 bases and J gave up 4 bases, with 19 bases separating them. Germline V gene sequence: CDR1 SGDLS, CDR2 YYNGEE. The CDR3 loop reads CASSVAGDRRGFYGYTF. As DNA, the CDR3 is TGTGCCAGCAGCGTAGCTGGGGATCGAAGGGGGTTCTATGGCTACACCTTC.

This clone has a count of ten or more. The J gene is TRBJ2-7, the V gene TRBV5-3, with D possibly TRBD1 on 6 matching bases. Being an ORF, TRBV5-3 has a function that is uncertain. V lost 2 bases, J lost 4 bases, and 13 bases lay in between. This CDR3 has 14 amino acids. The CDR3: CARSFFATGYEQYV. The CDR3 coding sequence is TGTGCCAGAAGCTTCTTCGCGACAGGTTACGAGCAGTACGTC.

CDR3 nucleotide sequence: TGCAGTGATTCAGAAAACTATGGCTACACCTTC. Residues: CSDSENYGYTF. The rearrangement joins TRBV20-1 to TRBJ1-2, with D unresolved. The CDR3 totals 11 residues. Germline V gene sequence: CDR1 DFQATT, CDR2 SNEGSKA (reference sequence). The V and J ends lost 7 bases and 2 bases respectively, with 8 bases between them.

This clone was picked up a small number of times. The V and J genes are TRBV14 and TRBJ1-2, with TRBD1 identical over 8 bases. The CDR3 loop spans 16 amino acids. CDR1 and CDR2 from the germline V gene are SGHDN and FVKESK. Trimming took 0 bases from V and 5 from J; bases not matched to a gene: 8. CDR3 loop: CASSQDFSRGPYGYTF. The CDR3 nucleotides are TGTGCCAGCAGCCAAGATTTTTCCAGGGGGCCGTATGGCTACACCTTC. The whole variable domain, remainder taken from reference TRBV14 and TRBJ1-2, is EAGVTQFPSHSVIEKGQTVTLRCDPISGHDNLYWYRRVMGKEIKFLLHFVKESKQDESGMPNNRFLAERTGGTYSTLKVQPAELEDSGVYFCASSQDFSRGPYGYTFGSGTRLTVV.

CDR3 coding DNA: TGTGCCAGCAGTGTGGACAGGGGAGATGGCTATGGCTACACCTTC. Translation: CASSVDRGDGYGYTF. V usage is TRBV6-5 and J usage is TRBJ1-2, with TRBD1 matching over 9 bases. The germline CDR1 and CDR2 sequences are MNHEY and SVGAGI. The CDR3 is 15 amino acids. Trimming removed 5 bases from V and 4 bases from J; junction bases left unmatched: 8.

This clone was detected only once. The chain has TRBV6-1 and TRBJ1-2; D possibly corresponds to TRBD1 (6 bases). CDR3 length: 12 amino acids. From germline, CDR1 is MNHNS and CDR2 SASEGT. Trimming shortened V by 1 base and J by 9 bases, and 9 bases separated the two germline ends. DNA of the CDR3: TGTGCCAGCAGTGAAGTGGGGGCCAGCTACACCTTC. Protein sequence: CASSEVGASYTF.

This clone was counted once. This chain links TRBV7-2 with TRBJ1-1, with a tentative D call TRBD1 (5 bases). V was shortened by 1 base and J by 4 bases, with 7 bases between the two germline ends. The germline gives CDR1 SGHTA, CDR2 FQGNSA. The CDR3 spans 13 residues. In DNA form, the CDR3 reads TGTGCCAGCAGCTTAGGGGGCCGCACTGAAGCTTTCTTT. Amino acid sequence: CASSLGGRTEAFF.

V and J are TRBV28 and TRBJ2-2; D call uncertain. The germline CDR1 and CDR2 sequences are MDHEN and SYDVKM. The CDR3 totals 16 residues. The V gene lost 3 bases and the J gene lost 6 bases, with 17 bases spanning the gap. The CDR3 region has the DNA TGTGCCAGCAGTTTTGGCCCTATCTCAGTCGCCGGGGAGCTGTTTTTT. Translation: CASSFGPISVAGELFF.

This chain joins TRBV6-1 and TRBJ1-1, with a weak D call TRBD1 (6 bases). Germline lookup yields CDR1 MNHNS and CDR2 SASEGT. Trimming left V 6 bases short and J 2 bases short, with 10 bases between. The CDR3 covers 13 residues. CDR3: CASSPGANTEAFF. As DNA, the CDR3 is TGTGCCAGCAGCCCGGGGGCTAACACTGAAGCTTTCTTT.

This clone was detected ten times or more. The gene calls are TRBV19 and TRBJ2-4; TRBD1 aligns across 8 bases. After removal of 6 bases from V and 1 base from J, the junction contained 5 bases not matched to a gene. The CDR3 is 15 amino acids. Germline lookup yields CDR1 LNHDA and CDR2 SQIVND (reference sequence). In DNA form, the CDR3 reads TGTGCCAGTAGCCTGACAGGGGCGGCCAAAAACATTCAGTACTTC. It yields the protein CASSLTGAAKNIQYF.

V and J are TRBV7-2 and TRBJ1-3, with 8 bases fitting TRBD1. CDR1 and CDR2 from the germline V gene are SGHTA and FQGNSA. V lost 1 base and J lost 2; bases outside the gene matches: 1. The length of the CDR3 is 15 residues. The CDR3 nucleotides are TGTGCCAGCAGCTTAGACAGGGGGGCTGGAAACACCATATATTTT. Protein product: CASSLDRGAGNTIYF.

This clone was observed a few times. This sequence joins TRBV6-6 and TRBJ1-6; D might be TRBD1 (6 bases). From germline, CDR1 is MNHNY and CDR2 SVGAGI (reference sequence). Trimming left V 8 bases short and J 9 bases short, with 14 bases between. The CDR3 sequence is 13 residues long. CDR3 loop: CASFQQGGSPLHF. The DNA for the CDR3 is TGTGCCAGCTTTCAACAGGGTGGTTCACCCCTCCACTTT.

The chain links TRBV7-9 to TRBJ2-3; 12 bases line up with TRBD2. CDR1 SEHNR and CDR2 FQNEAQ come from the germline V gene (reference sequence). The CDR3 has 16 amino acids. The J segment lost 4 bases and the V segment lost 3 bases, leaving 5 bases of the junction unmatched. This CDR3 reads CASSFTTSGGSDTQYF. In DNA form, the CDR3 reads TGTGCCAGCAGCTTCACAACTAGCGGGGGGTCAGATACGCAGTATTTT.

This chain joins TRBV4-1 and TRBJ2-5, with D hard to call. This CDR3 has 16 amino acids. Between the trimmed V and J ends, which lost 1 base and 2 bases, there was a span of 14 bases. Looked up from germline, CDR1 is MGHRA and CDR2 is YSYEKL. For the CDR3, the DNA is TGCGCCAGCAGCCAAGTAATATCTATAGATCAAGAGACCCAGTACTTC. Its translation is CASSQVISIDQETQYF.